Listed here are 29 T cell receptor beta chains from one sample, sequenced in a study of OX40 agonist ivuxolimab in advanced cancers. Assay: immunoSEQ multiplex PCR; the TCRdb copy retains only in-frame clones and omits some. The sample yields over 95,000 clones, about 80% seen once. The sample in question was CD4+ or CD8+ T cells sorted from blood, obtained in a trial of the OX40 agonist ivuxolimab. These receptors all come from an adult with an advanced solid tumor such as melanoma, head and neck, liver or kidney cancer.

This clone was detected a few times. The J gene is TRBJ2-7, the V gene TRBV29-1; 8 nucleotides line up with TRBD1. CDR1 and CDR2 (germline): SQVTM, ANQGSEA. V was clipped by 8 bases and J by 6 bases; unmatched bases: 9. The CDR3 consists of 12 residues. Here the CDR3 reads CSIRQGQGEQYF. In DNA, the CDR3 is TGCAGCATCCGACAGGGGCAGGGCGAGCAGTACTTC.

V is TRBV6-6 and J is TRBJ1-5; D gene uncertain. Trimming left V 6 bases short and J 2 bases short, with 14 bases between. The CDR3 is 15 amino acids. Germline assignment: CDR1 MNHNY and CDR2 SVGAGI (reference sequence). The CDR3 DNA reads TGTGCCAGCAGCCCACCCCGGTTGGGCAATCAGCCCCAGCATTTT. It specifies CASSPPRLGNQPQHF.

The rearrangement joins TRBV28 to TRBJ1-2; the D is unclear. The CDR3 is made up of 13 amino acids. Germline V gene sequence: CDR1 MDHEN, CDR2 SYDVKM. V gave up 7 bases and J gave up 8 bases, with 17 bases separating them. CDR3 sequence (DNA): TGTGCCAGCACCGGATCGGCGGGTAACGGCTACACCTTC. It encodes CASTGSAGNGYTF.

This chain joins TRBV6-5 and TRBJ2-3; D uncertain. The CDR3 covers 13 residues. Trimming cost V 6 bases and J 4 bases, with 11 bases left between them. CDR1 is MNHEY and CDR2 is SVGAGI in the germline V gene. Written as DNA, the CDR3 is TGTGCCAGCAGCCCCAAAGGCTCAGATACGCAGTATTTT. It translates to CASSPKGSDTQYF.

This clone has more than one count but fewer than ten. This chain connects TRBV27 to TRBJ2-1; weak D call: TRBD2 (8 bases). Trimming removed 5 bases at V and 14 bases at J, with 19 bases between. CDR3 size: 13 residues. CDR1 is MNHEY and CDR2 is SMNVEV in the germline V gene (reference sequence). In DNA, the CDR3 is TGTGCCAGCAGTGAAACAAGGGGGCGGGAGGAGTTCTTC. It translates to CASSETRGREEFF.

The V gene is TRBV2, the J gene TRBJ1-3; D remains unclear. CDR3 length equals 14 residues. V was cut by 4 bases and J by 0 bases, with 7 bases left in between. Germline CDR1 is SNHLY and CDR2 is FYNNEI. The CDR3 region has the DNA TGTGCCAGCAGTGGACTCATCTCTGGAAACACCATATATTTT. It translates to CASSGLISGNTIYF.

The V gene is TRBV2, the J gene TRBJ1-1; perhaps TRBD1 as D (5 bases). The CDR3 spans 14 residues. V was pared by 7 bases and J by 3 bases, with 15 bases between. CDR1 and CDR2 from the germline V gene are SNHLY and FYNNEI. The DNA for the CDR3 is TGTGCCAGCACCCTGAGCTGGGGGGACACTGAAGCTTTCTTT. Its translation is CASTLSWGDTEAFF.

This clone was seen more than once but under ten times. The chain recombines TRBV9 with TRBJ2-3; 9 nucleotides line up with TRBD1. The V segment lost 0 bases and the J segment 3 bases; nucleotides outside the gene matches: 8. This CDR3 has 17 residues. Germline V gene lookup returns CDR1 SGDLS and CDR2 YYNGEE. The chain's CDR3 is CASSVGRTGGVTDTQYF. CDR3 coding DNA: TGTGCCAGCAGCGTAGGGAGAACAGGGGGCGTGACAGATACGCAGTATTTT. Together with reference TRBV9 and TRBJ2-3, the CDR3 gives the full variable domain: DSGVTQTPKHLITATGQRVTLRCSPRSGDLSVYWYQQSLDQGLQFLIQYYNGEERAKGNILERFSAQQFPDLHSELNLSSLELGDSALYFCASSVGRTGGVTDTQYFGPGTRLTVL.

The chain links TRBV19 to TRBJ1-6; D unresolved. Germline-derived CDR1 and CDR2 are LNHDA and SQIVND (reference sequence). V was trimmed by 5 bases and J by 16 bases, leaving 15 bases between them. The CDR3 covers 12 residues. The CDR3 DNA is TGTGCCAGTAGTCCCCAGACGGGCGGGCTCCACTTT. Amino acid sequence: CASSPQTGGLHF.

In its sample, this clone was seen once. This chain connects TRBV5-1 to TRBJ2-7; TRBD1 is a possible D gene (6 bases). This CDR3 is built from 13 residues. Germline lookup yields CDR1 SGHRS and CDR2 YFSETQ. V lost 0 bases and J lost 3, with 7 bases in between. This CDR3 reads CASSLVGGYEQYF. As DNA, the CDR3 is TGCGCCAGCAGCTTGGTAGGGGGCTACGAGCAGTACTTC.

The J gene is TRBJ1-3, the V gene TRBV7-9; D call uncertain. Germline assignment: CDR1 SEHNR and CDR2 FQNEAQ (reference sequence). The CDR3 runs 19 residues. V was trimmed by 2 bases and J by 0 bases, leaving 20 bases between them. CDR3 amino acids: CASSLYGYDKGSSGNTIYF. In nucleotides, the CDR3 is TGTGCCAGCAGCTTATATGGATACGACAAGGGAAGCTCTGGAAACACCATATATTTT.

The V gene is TRBV28, the J gene TRBJ2-5; D is ambiguous. The germline V gene has CDR1 MDHEN and CDR2 SYDVKM. Trimming pared 3 bases from V and 5 bases from J, leaving 13 bases between. This CDR3 has 14 residues. The CDR3 nucleotides are TGTGCCAGCAGTTTCCAACCCCGATTGGAGACCCAGTACTTC. This encodes CASSFQPRLETQYF.

The genes are TRBV28 and TRBJ2-2; 7 bases fit TRBD1. J gave up 4 bases and V 2 bases, and 4 bases lay outside the gene matches. CDR3 size: 15 residues. Germline CDR1 MDHEN, CDR2 SYDVKM. DNA for the CDR3: TGTGCCAGCAGTTTACCTGGACAGGCCACCGGGGAGCTGTTTTTT. As protein: CASSLPGQATGELFF.

The genes are TRBV7-9 and TRBJ1-2; 8 bases are shared with TRBD1. Unmatched junction bases numbered 7, after V lost 0 bases and J lost 7 bases. Looked up from germline, CDR1 is SEHNR and CDR2 is FQNEAQ (reference sequence). There are 15 residues in the CDR3. The CDR3 DNA is TGTGCCAGCAGCTTAGCTGGCCAGGGGGCGGGTGGCTACACCTTC. Its protein product is CASSLAGQGAGGYTF.

This sequence joins TRBV27 and TRBJ1-5, with a tentative D call TRBD1 (5 bases). This CDR3 contains 14 residues. Trimming left V 3 bases short and J 7 bases short, with 13 bases between. The germline V gene encodes CDR1 MNHEY and CDR2 SMNVEV (reference sequence). CDR3 in DNA: TGTGCCAGCAGTTTGCGGGGACTGTGGCAGCCCCAGCATTTT. Encoded protein: CASSLRGLWQPQHF.

V is TRBV4-1 and J is TRBJ1-6; D might be TRBD1 (5 bases). Germline assignment: CDR1 MGHRA and CDR2 YSYEKL. CDR3 length: 15 residues. Trimming shortened V by 1 base and J by 10 bases, and 14 bases separated the two germline ends. The CDR3: CASSQARQSGSPLHF. The CDR3 DNA reads TGCGCCAGCAGCCAAGCAAGACAGTCGGGCTCACCCCTCCACTTT.

The chain recombines TRBV6-5 with TRBJ2-3; 8 bases line up with TRBD2. Germline assignment: CDR1 MNHEY and CDR2 SVGAGI. V lost 2 bases and J lost 5; bases outside the gene matches: 9. The CDR3 spans 16 residues. CDR3 coding DNA: TGTGCCAGCAGTTACCGGCCAGCGGGAGTGGGAGATACGCAGTATTTT. Translating gives CASSYRPAGVGDTQYF.

The rearrangement uses TRBV2 and TRBJ2-5; D unresolved. Germline V gives CDR1 SNHLY, CDR2 FYNNEI. The CDR3 has 15 amino acids. Trimming left V 1 base short and J 5 bases short, with 14 bases between. CDR3 DNA: TGTGCCAGCAGTGAAGGTGGGAAATGGAAGGAGACCCAGTACTTC. Amino acid sequence: CASSEGGKWKETQYF.

The chain links TRBV18 to TRBJ1-3; D unresolved. The V gene's germline CDR1 is KGHSH and CDR2 LQKENI. The germline V and J ends were trimmed by 0 bases and 4 bases, with 16 bases remaining between them. This CDR3 region has 17 residues. The CDR3 loop reads CASSPPAKGRYGNTIYF. As DNA, the CDR3 is TGTGCCAGCTCACCACCGGCGAAGGGAAGGTACGGAAACACCATATATTTT.

The rearrangement uses TRBV5-1 and TRBJ1-5, with TRBD1 identical over 7 bases. Looked up from germline, CDR1 is SGHRS and CDR2 is YFSETQ. The junction had 9 bases not matched to a gene; V was cut back by 5 bases and J by 4 bases. The CDR3 has 15 residues. The chain's CDR3 is CASSPTGDVNQPQHF. The CDR3 nucleotides read TGCGCCAGCAGTCCAACAGGGGACGTAAATCAGCCCCAGCATTTT. Looking up the rest from reference TRBV5-1 and TRBJ1-5 gives the full variable domain: KAGVTQTPRYLIKTRGQQVTLSCSPISGHRSVSWYQQTPGQGLQFLFEYFSETQRNKGNFPGRFSGRQFSNSRSEMNVSTLELGDSALYLCASSPTGDVNQPQHFGDGTRLSIL.

This chain joins TRBV15 and TRBJ2-6; D perhaps matches TRBD2 (5 bases). CDR1 is LNHNV, CDR2 YYDKDF, per germline (reference sequence). V was shortened by 5 bases and J by 3 bases, with 11 bases between the two germline ends. The CDR3 is 15 residues long. CDR3 in DNA: TGTGCCACCAGCCTAGGAGGAGATGGGGCCAACGTCCTGACTTTC. Translating gives CATSLGGDGANVLTF.

The chain combines TRBV19 with TRBJ2-1, with D tentatively TRBD2 (7 bases). The CDR3 loop spans 16 amino acids. The germline CDR1 and CDR2 sequences are LNHDA and SQIVND (reference sequence). The ends were cut back, 6 bases at V and 4 bases at J, with 19 bases in the middle. The CDR3 protein is CASSPGVGGDYNEQFF. DNA for the CDR3: TGTGCCAGTAGCCCGGGGGTAGGGGGGGATTACAATGAGCAGTTCTTC.

J is TRBJ2-5 and V is TRBV10-3; possible D gene TRBD2, 6 bases. Between the trimmed V and J ends, which lost 4 bases and 4 bases, there was a span of 13 bases. CDR1 ENHRY and CDR2 SYGVKD come from the germline V gene. The CDR3 has 14 residues. The DNA for the CDR3 is TGTGCCATCAGTGCCCGGGACTTCATAGAGACCCAGTACTTC. Amino acids: CAISARDFIETQYF.

The chain joins TRBV11-2 to TRBJ2-1; D is possibly TRBD2 (6 bases). The CDR3 has 15 amino acids. The ends were cut back, 8 bases at V and 7 bases at J, with 21 bases in the middle. In germline, CDR1 is SGHAT, CDR2 FQNNGV. The CDR3 sequence: CASAWPEGVGNEQFF. The CDR3 DNA reads as TGTGCCAGCGCATGGCCGGAGGGAGTGGGTAATGAGCAGTTCTTC. The whole variable domain, filled in from reference TRBV11-2 and TRBJ2-1, reads EAGVAQSPRYKIIEKRQSVAFWCNPISGHATLYWYQQILGQGPKLLIQFQNNGVVDDSQLPKDRFSAERLKGVDSTLKIQPAKLEDSAVYLCASAWPEGVGNEQFFGPGTRLTVL.

The gene calls are TRBV19 and TRBJ2-4; possible D gene TRBD2, 7 bases. This CDR3 region has 15 residues. CDR1 is LNHDA and CDR2 is SQIVND in the germline V gene (reference sequence). V lost 5 bases, J lost 6 bases, and 17 bases lay in between. This chain's CDR3 is CASSPGGRAGNIQYF. The CDR3 nucleotides are TGTGCCAGTAGTCCGGGGGGCAGGGCGGGAAACATTCAGTACTTC.

V is TRBV7-3 and J is TRBJ2-2, with D perhaps TRBD2 (7 bases). Germline lookup yields CDR1 SGHTA and CDR2 FQGTGA. The CDR3 length is 15 residues. V shed 5 bases and J shed 0 bases, with 10 bases lying between them. CDR3 region: CASSAGAANTGELFF. In nucleotides, the CDR3 is TGTGCCAGCAGCGCGGGGGCCGCGAACACCGGGGAGCTGTTTTTT.

V gene TRBV14 combines with J gene TRBJ1-6; 7 nucleotides match TRBD1. After removal of 5 bases from V and 9 bases from J, the junction contained 10 bases not matched to a gene. Germline CDR1 reads SGHDN; CDR2 reads FVKESK. The CDR3 totals 15 residues. CDR3 nucleotides: TGTGCCAGCAGCTTTGCCAGGGGGACGTTTTCACCCCTCCACTTT. It yields the protein CASSFARGTFSPLHF. Full variable domain (remainder filled in from reference TRBV14 and TRBJ1-6): EAGVTQFPSHSVIEKGQTVTLRCDPISGHDNLYWYRRVMGKEIKFLLHFVKESKQDESGMPNNRFLAERTGGTYSTLKVQPAELEDSGVYFCASSFARGTFSPLHFGNGTRLTVT.

This clone was seen more than once but under ten times. V and J are TRBV13 and TRBJ2-5, with D perhaps TRBD2 (6 bases). Trimming removed 2 bases from V and 4 bases from J, with 11 bases in between. The CDR3 has 14 residues. Germline assignment: CDR1 PRHDT and CDR2 FYEKMQ (reference sequence). CDR3 DNA sequence: TGTGCCAGCAGCTTAATCGGGGGAGGAGAGACCCAGTACTTC. Amino acid sequence: CASSLIGGGETQYF.

The chain joins TRBV7-2 to TRBJ2-3; D possibly corresponds to TRBD1 (5 bases). Trimming cost V 5 bases and J 2 bases, with 17 bases left between them. The CDR3 covers 16 residues. Germline V gene data show CDR1 as SGHTA and CDR2 as FQGNSA. This chain's CDR3 is CASSPDSQIFTDTQYF. CDR3 DNA sequence: TGTGCCAGCAGCCCAGACAGCCAGATATTCACAGATACGCAGTATTTT.